This T cell receptor beta chain was identified during a study of a mutant IDH1 vaccine in newly diagnosed glioma. As for time point: week 47, end of study. Doses of 300 ug of mutant IDH1 20-mer peptide were given with topical imiquimod. There were eight vaccinations for patients, given in weeks 1, 3, 5, 7, 11, 15, 19 and 23. This CDR3 comprises 16 residues. V dropped 4 bases and J dropped 4; count of bases not matched to a gene: 11. As concerns this clone: Its matching antigen is unknown.

Method: immunoSEQ multiplex PCR; TCRdb's copy keeps in-frame clones and lacks some. The repertoire consists of 50,000 or so clones, with roughly 84% occurring once and the leading ten covering 4.3%. V is TRBV23-1 and J is TRBJ2-7; 9 nucleotides align to TRBD1. TRBV23-1 is placed among ORFs of uncertain function. The specimen comprised PBMCs, sampled from a glioma patient whose treatment included an IDH1 peptide vaccine. This receptor was obtained from a young woman with glioma. Some clones in this sample may be carry-over from other donors' samples. For the CDR3, the DNA is TGCGCCAGCAGTCGGCCCCCCCGGGACAGGGAATACGAGCAGTACTTC. Protein product: CASSRPPRDREYEQYF.